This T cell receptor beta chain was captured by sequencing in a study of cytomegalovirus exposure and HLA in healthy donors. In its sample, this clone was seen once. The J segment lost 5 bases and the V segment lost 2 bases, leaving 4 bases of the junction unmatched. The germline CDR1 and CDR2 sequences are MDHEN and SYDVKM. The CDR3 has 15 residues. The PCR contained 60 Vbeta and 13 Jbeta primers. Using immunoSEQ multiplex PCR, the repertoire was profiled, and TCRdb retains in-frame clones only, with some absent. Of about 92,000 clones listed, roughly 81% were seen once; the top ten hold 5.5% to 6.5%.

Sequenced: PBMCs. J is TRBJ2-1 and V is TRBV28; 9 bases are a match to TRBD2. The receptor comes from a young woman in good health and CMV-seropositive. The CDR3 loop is CASSLGASGNNEQFF. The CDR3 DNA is TGTGCCAGCAGTTTAGGGGCTAGCGGGAACAATGAGCAGTTCTTC.